A single sample is the source of the 27 T cell receptor beta chains below, sequenced in a study of CD8+ T cells in alopecia areata. Sequencing relied on a cDNA template that was reverse transcribed from extracted RNA. Here immunoSEQ multiplex PCR was the method, and the copy in TCRdb shows in-frame clones only, minus some. The sample consists of over 95,000 clones, 61% of them appearing once. The treatment was: oral pan-JAK inhibitor, 5-10 mg twice daily. The input for sequencing was CD8+ T cells sorted from blood, taken at week 4, from a patient treated with tofacitinib. These receptors were collected from a human donor with alopecia areata.

The table lists this clone with a count of one. The rearrangement joins TRBV5-1 to TRBJ1-5; a weak D match, TRBD1 (5 bases). Germline V gives CDR1 SGHRS, CDR2 YFSETQ. The CDR3 runs 18 residues. V was trimmed by 4 bases and J by 3 bases, leaving 23 bases between them. CDR3 in DNA: TGCGCCAGCAGCCTGGCCCCGGCAGGGCCTCAGGTCAATCAGCCCCAGCATTTT. Translated, it gives CASSLAPAGPQVNQPQHF.

The CDR3 DNA reads as TGTGCCAGCAGCATCGGAGGGGGGTTCGAAAAACTGTTTTTT. This encodes CASSIGGGFEKLFF. V is TRBV5-6 and J is TRBJ1-4, with D possibly matching TRBD1 (6 bases). Germline V gene sequence: CDR1 SGHDT, CDR2 YYEEEE. Trimming left V 4 bases short and J 8 bases short, with 15 bases between. CDR3 size: 14 residues. Full variable domain (missing parts from reference TRBV5-6 and TRBJ1-4): DAGVTQSPTHLIKTRGQQVTLRCSPKSGHDTVSWYQQALGQGPQFIFQYYEEEERQRGNFPDRFSGHQFPNYSSELNVNALLLGDSALYLCASSIGGGFEKLFFGSGTQLSVL.

In its sample, this clone was seen a few times. V usage is TRBV4-1 and J usage is TRBJ1-2; tentative D call: TRBD1 (6 bases). Trimming took off 0 bases at V and 1 base at J, with 9 bases between the two ends. The CDR3 is made up of 15 amino acids. CDR1 MGHRA and CDR2 YSYEKL come from the germline V gene. The CDR3, as DNA: TGCGCCAGCAGCCAAGATCGGACAGATAACTATGGCTACACCTTC. Translating gives CASSQDRTDNYGYTF.

J is TRBJ1-1 and V is TRBV7-9, with TRBD1 as a possible D gene (6 bases). Germline CDR1 is SEHNR and CDR2 is FQNEAQ (reference sequence). V was cut by 4 bases and J by 5 bases, with 17 bases left in between. The CDR3 spans 15 residues. CDR3 sequence: CASSSPSGVGTEAFF. CDR3 sequence (DNA): TGTGCCAGCAGCTCCCCTTCAGGGGTGGGAACTGAAGCTTTCTTT.

The chain joins TRBV27 to TRBJ1-1, with a weak D call TRBD1 (6 bases). Per the germline V gene, CDR1 is MNHEY and CDR2 is SMNVEV (reference sequence). V shed 8 bases and J shed 1 base, with 17 bases lying between them. The CDR3 has 15 residues. CDR3 nucleotides: TGTGCCAGCGTTCGCTTGGACAGTGAGAACACTGAAGCTTTCTTT. Translating it yields CASVRLDSENTEAFF.

This clone turned up a few times. This specimen includes other DNA sequences encoding the same CDR3. This chain connects TRBV5-1 to TRBJ2-7, with D possibly TRBD1 on 6 matching bases. This CDR3 region has 13 residues. V was shortened by 1 base and J by 2 bases, with 7 bases between the two germline ends. Germline V CDR1 and CDR2: SGHRS, YFSETQ. The CDR3 nucleotides read TGCGCCAGCAGCTTGCCAGGGGCCTACGAGCAGTACTTC. Translating it yields CASSLPGAYEQYF. Full variable domain (rest looked up from reference TRBV5-1 and TRBJ2-7): KAGVTQTPRYLIKTRGQQVTLSCSPISGHRSVSWYQQTPGQGLQFLFEYFSETQRNKGNFPGRFSGRQFSNSRSEMNVSTLELGDSALYLCASSLPGAYEQYFGPGTRLTVT.

V gene TRBV29-1 combines with J gene TRBJ2-2; perhaps TRBD1 as D (6 bases). CDR1 SQVTM and CDR2 ANQGSEA come from the germline V gene. The CDR3 runs 15 residues. V lost 4 bases to trimming and J lost 0 bases, with 12 bases between them. CDR3 nucleotide sequence: TGCAGCGTTGTGGAGCCAGGGGCGAACACCGGGGAGCTGTTTTTT. Translating it yields CSVVEPGANTGELFF.

The chain is built from TRBV5-4 and TRBJ1-1, with TRBD1 as a possible D gene (6 bases). From germline, CDR1 is SGHNT and CDR2 YYREEE (reference sequence). The CDR3 totals 13 residues. V was clipped by 6 bases and J by 5 bases, with 14 bases between them. CDR3 DNA: TGTGCCAGCATTGGGGGGGCCGGGACTGAAGCTTTCTTT. As protein: CASIGGAGTEAFF. Combining the CDR3 with reference TRBV5-4 and TRBJ1-1 gives the whole variable domain ETGVTQSPTHLIKTRGQQVTLRCSSQSGHNTVSWYQQALGQGPQFIFQYYREEENGRGNFPPRFSGLQFPNYSSELNVNALELDDSALYLCASIGGAGTEAFFGQGTRLTVV.

The chain employs TRBV7-8 and TRBJ2-7; TRBD1 matches 9 bases. Germline V CDR1 and CDR2: SGHVS, FQNEAQ. The CDR3 is 15 amino acids. J lost 5 bases, V lost 3 bases, and 8 bases had no gene match. CDR3 sequence reads: CASSLLGQGDHEQYF. The CDR3 DNA reads TGTGCCAGCAGCTTGCTGGGACAGGGTGATCACGAGCAGTACTTC. The complete variable domain, with remaining parts taken from reference TRBV7-8 and TRBJ2-7, reads GAGVSQSPRYKVAKRGQDVALRCDPISGHVSLFWYQQALGQGPEFLTYFQNEAQLDKSGLPSDRFFAERPEGSVSTLKIQRTQQEDSAVYLCASSLLGQGDHEQYFGPGTRLTVT.

The V call is TRBV29-1, the J call TRBJ2-7; TRBD1 agrees at 9 bases. V dropped 3 bases and J dropped 6; count of bases not matched to a gene: 15. This CDR3 region has 16 residues. Germline values: CDR1 SQVTM, CDR2 ANQGSEA. CDR3 sequence: CSVEPHSGTGHVEQYF. The DNA for the CDR3 is TGCAGCGTTGAGCCCCACTCCGGGACAGGGCATGTCGAGCAGTACTTC.

CDR3 loop: CSVRTGDYEQYF. The CDR3 coding sequence is TGCAGCGTTCGGACAGGGGACTACGAGCAGTACTTC. The rearrangement uses TRBV29-1 and TRBJ2-7, with 9 positions matching TRBD1. After removal of 5 bases from V and 3 bases from J, the junction contained 2 bases not matched to a gene. The CDR3 totals 12 residues. Germline lookup yields CDR1 SQVTM and CDR2 ANQGSEA.

The genes are TRBV7-2 and TRBJ2-1; possibly TRBD2 for D (6 bases). CDR3 length equals 17 residues. Germline V gene lookup returns CDR1 SGHTA and CDR2 FQGNSA. Trimming stripped 6 bases from V and 0 bases from J, with 18 bases between. This CDR3 reads CASSSVPGVVSYNEQFF. For the CDR3, the DNA is TGTGCCAGCAGTTCAGTTCCGGGGGTAGTCTCCTACAATGAGCAGTTCTTC.

This clone was observed a few times. This sequence joins TRBV9 and TRBJ1-2; D gene ambiguous. V lost 2 bases and J 2 bases, leaving 13 bases between the germline ends. Germline V lookup: CDR1 SGDLS, CDR2 YYNGEE. There are 15 residues in the CDR3. CDR3 protein: CASSVSDEGNYGYTF. CDR3 coding DNA: TGTGCCAGCAGCGTTTCGGATGAGGGAAACTATGGCTACACCTTC.

The chain couples TRBV7-9 to TRBJ2-7; 13 nucleotides agree with TRBD2. The CDR3 is made up of 15 amino acids. The V gene end was trimmed by 1 base and the J gene end by 6 bases; junction bases not matched to a gene: 3. Germline loops: CDR1 SEHNR, CDR2 FQNEAQ (reference sequence). CDR3 sequence (DNA): TGTGCCAGCAGCTTAGAGCGGACTAGCGGGGGCGAGCAGTACTTC. This encodes CASSLERTSGGEQYF.

The chain couples TRBV2 to TRBJ2-3, with TRBD2 matching over 15 bases. Germline CDR1 reads SNHLY; CDR2 reads FYNNEI. CDR3 length: 16 amino acids. With V trimmed by 8 bases and J by 4 bases, 7 bases remained unmatched. The CDR3 bases are TGTGCCAGCGAACCGGGACTAGCGGGGGGAGCAGATACGCAGTATTTT. Protein: CASEPGLAGGADTQYF.

This chain uses TRBV6-5 with TRBJ2-2; 13 bases map to TRBD2. Germline V lookup: CDR1 MNHEY, CDR2 SVGAGI. CDR3 length equals 15 residues. V was pared by 4 bases and J by 8 bases, with 4 bases of the junction left unmatched. The CDR3 protein is CASSWTSGSRGELFF. The CDR3 coding sequence is TGTGCCAGCAGTTGGACTAGCGGGAGTCGAGGGGAGCTGTTTTTT.

This clone has a handful of counts. The CDR3 protein is CASSQTGQGTNEQFF. The CDR3 DNA reads as TGCGCCAGCAGCCAAACGGGACAGGGAACCAATGAGCAGTTCTTC. The rearrangement joins TRBV4-3 to TRBJ2-1, with 9 bases aligning to TRBD1. Per germline, CDR1 LGHNA and CDR2 YSLEER. The CDR3 spans 15 residues. Trimming cost V 2 bases and J 6 bases; bases outside gene matches: 5.

The chain joins TRBV5-6 to TRBJ1-4, with 8 bases identical to TRBD1. Germline loops: CDR1 SGHDT, CDR2 YYEEEE. The CDR3 covers 14 residues. The ends lost 4 bases at V and 8 bases at J; junction bases unmatched: 7. The CDR3 DNA sequence: TGTGCCAGCAGCAAGGACAGGGTCAGCGAAAAACTGTTTTTT. It is translated as CASSKDRVSEKLFF.

The chain has TRBV5-1 and TRBJ2-5; perhaps TRBD2 as D (6 bases). V shed 6 bases and J shed 5 bases, with 14 bases lying between them. Germline CDR1 is SGHRS and CDR2 is YFSETQ. This CDR3 has 13 amino acids. The CDR3 region is CASTSVGGETQYF. DNA for the CDR3: TGCGCCAGCACCTCAGTCGGGGGTGAGACCCAGTACTTC.

The rearrangement joins TRBV30 to TRBJ1-4; D unresolved. Germline values: CDR1 GTSNPN, CDR2 SVGIG (reference sequence). CDR3 length equals 13 residues. V lost 1 base, J lost 7 bases, and 10 bases lay in between. CDR3 sequence: CAWSAVTAEKLFF. The CDR3 coding sequence is TGTGCCTGGAGTGCGGTGACGGCTGAAAAACTGTTTTTT.

The rearrangement links TRBV9 to TRBJ1-2, with 9 nucleotides matching TRBD1. CDR1 is SGDLS and CDR2 is YYNGEE in the germline V gene. Germline trimming cut 0 bases from V and 4 bases from J; bases unmatched to any gene: 4. CDR3 length: 15 amino acids. This CDR3 reads CASSVEGQGPYGYTF. The CDR3 nucleotides read TGTGCCAGCAGCGTAGAGGGACAGGGACCCTATGGCTACACCTTC.

In its sample, this clone was seen a few times. The chain carries TRBV6-5 and TRBJ2-7; possible D gene TRBD1, 6 bases. Trimming cost V 5 bases and J 6 bases, with 17 bases left between them. This CDR3 region has 14 residues. CDR1 MNHEY and CDR2 SVGAGI come from the germline V gene. The CDR3 DNA follows: TGTGCCAGCAGTGGACAGTTAAGTAGCTCCGAGCAGTACTTC. Encoded protein: CASSGQLSSSEQYF.

The gene calls are TRBV19 and TRBJ1-1, with D possibly TRBD1 on 5 matching bases. CDR1 and CDR2 (germline): LNHDA, SQIVND (reference sequence). V lost 3 bases and J 3 bases, leaving 5 bases between the germline ends. The length of the CDR3 is 12 residues. CDR3 bases: TGTGCCAGTAGTATGGGGGACACTGAAGCTTTCTTT. Amino acid sequence: CASSMGDTEAFF.

This sequence joins TRBV7-2 and TRBJ2-6; possibly TRBD1 for D (7 bases). CDR1 and CDR2 from the germline V gene are SGHTA and FQGNSA. This CDR3 contains 19 residues. V gave up 1 base and J gave up 0 bases, with 16 bases separating them. The CDR3 spells CASSLVGGQTSSGANVLTF. DNA of the CDR3: TGTGCCAGCAGCTTAGTGGGGGGACAGACTAGCTCTGGGGCCAACGTCCTGACTTTC.

This sequence joins TRBV2 and TRBJ1-2; possibly TRBD1 for D (6 bases). Germline values: CDR1 SNHLY, CDR2 FYNNEI. The CDR3 spans 15 residues. Deletions cut 2 bases from V and 0 bases from J, with 10 bases between. The CDR3: CASSERQGSNYGYTF. In DNA, the CDR3 is TGTGCCAGCAGTGAACGGCAGGGGTCTAACTATGGCTACACCTTC.

This clone was seen a few times. The chain uses TRBV5-6 and TRBJ1-5; D not resolved. The CDR3 has 16 amino acids. From germline, CDR1 is SGHDT and CDR2 YYEEEE. V lost 0 bases and J lost 3, with 13 bases in between. The CDR3, as DNA: TGTGCCAGCAGCTTGGGGGCAGCCCCAAACAATCAGCCCCAGCATTTT. Its protein product is CASSLGAAPNNQPQHF.

This clone was recorded a few times. The chain recombines TRBV5-5 with TRBJ1-2; D unresolved. The V and J ends lost 0 bases and 2 bases respectively, with 8 bases between them. This CDR3 region has 14 residues. Germline loops: CDR1 SGHKS, CDR2 YYEKEE (reference sequence). Here the CDR3 DNA reads TGTGCCAGCAGCTTGGAGGCCCTCAACTATGGCTACACCTTC. This translates into CASSLEALNYGYTF.